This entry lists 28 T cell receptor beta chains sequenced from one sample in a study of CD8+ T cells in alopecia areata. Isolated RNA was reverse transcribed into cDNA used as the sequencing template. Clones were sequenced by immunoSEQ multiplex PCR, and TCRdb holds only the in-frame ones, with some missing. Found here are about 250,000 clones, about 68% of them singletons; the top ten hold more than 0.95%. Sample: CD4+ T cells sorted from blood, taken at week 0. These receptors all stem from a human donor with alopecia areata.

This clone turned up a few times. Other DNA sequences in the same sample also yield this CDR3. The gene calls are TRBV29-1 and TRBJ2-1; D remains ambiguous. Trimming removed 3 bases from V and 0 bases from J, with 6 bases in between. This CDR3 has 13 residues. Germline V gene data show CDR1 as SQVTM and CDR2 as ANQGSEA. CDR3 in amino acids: CSVESDSYNEQFF. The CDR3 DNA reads TGCAGCGTTGAGTCAGACTCCTACAATGAGCAGTTCTTC.

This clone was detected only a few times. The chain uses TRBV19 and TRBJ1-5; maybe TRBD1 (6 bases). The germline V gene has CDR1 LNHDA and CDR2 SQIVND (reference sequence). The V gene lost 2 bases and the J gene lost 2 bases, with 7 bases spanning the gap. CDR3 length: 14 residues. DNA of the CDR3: TGTGCCAGTAGTATAAGACAGGGCAATCAGCCCCAGCATTTT. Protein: CASSIRQGNQPQHF.

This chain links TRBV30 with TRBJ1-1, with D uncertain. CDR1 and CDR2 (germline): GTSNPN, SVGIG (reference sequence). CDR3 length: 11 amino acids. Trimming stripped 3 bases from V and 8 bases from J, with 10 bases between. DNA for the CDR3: TGTGCCTGGAGCGGTCTATGGGAAGCTTTCTTT. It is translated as CAWSGLWEAFF.

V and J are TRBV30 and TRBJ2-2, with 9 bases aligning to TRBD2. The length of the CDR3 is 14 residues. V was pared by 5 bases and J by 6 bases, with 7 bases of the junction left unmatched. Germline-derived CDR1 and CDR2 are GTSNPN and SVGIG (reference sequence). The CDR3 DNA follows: TGTGCCTGGGGGACTAGCCGGGTGGCCGGGGAGCTGTTTTTT. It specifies CAWGTSRVAGELFF.

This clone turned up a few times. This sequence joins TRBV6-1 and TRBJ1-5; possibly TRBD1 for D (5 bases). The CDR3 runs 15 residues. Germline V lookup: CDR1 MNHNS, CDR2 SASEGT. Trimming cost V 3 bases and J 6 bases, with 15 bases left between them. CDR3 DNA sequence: TGTGCCAGCAGTGATATTGCAGGGAAGGTTCAGCCCCAGCATTTT. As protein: CASSDIAGKVQPQHF.

The CDR3 loop is CASSEYGGKETQYF. In DNA, the CDR3 is TGTGCCAGCAGTGAATATGGCGGTAAAGAGACCCAGTACTTC. The V gene is TRBV25-1, the J gene TRBJ2-5; D is undetermined. The V gene's germline CDR1 is MGHDK and CDR2 SYGVNS. The ends were cut back, 0 bases at V and 3 bases at J, with 8 bases in the middle. The CDR3 is 14 amino acids.

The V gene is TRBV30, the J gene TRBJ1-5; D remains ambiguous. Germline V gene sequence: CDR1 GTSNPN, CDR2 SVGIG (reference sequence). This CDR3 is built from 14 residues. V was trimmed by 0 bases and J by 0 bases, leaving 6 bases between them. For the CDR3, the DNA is TGTGCCTGGAGTGTCGGGGATAGCAATCAGCCCCAGCATTTT. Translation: CAWSVGDSNQPQHF.

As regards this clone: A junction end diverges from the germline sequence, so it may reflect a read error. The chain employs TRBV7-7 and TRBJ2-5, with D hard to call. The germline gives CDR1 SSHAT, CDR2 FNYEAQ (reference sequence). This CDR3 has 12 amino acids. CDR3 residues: CASSADQETQYF. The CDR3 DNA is TGTGCTAGCAGCGCGGATCAAGAGACCCAGTACTTC.

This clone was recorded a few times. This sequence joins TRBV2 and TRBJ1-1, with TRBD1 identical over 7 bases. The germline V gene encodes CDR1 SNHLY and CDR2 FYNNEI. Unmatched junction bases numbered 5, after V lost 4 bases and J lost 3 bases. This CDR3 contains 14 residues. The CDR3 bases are TGTGCCAGCAGTGCACAGGGGAGGGACACTGAAGCTTTCTTT. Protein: CASSAQGRDTEAFF.

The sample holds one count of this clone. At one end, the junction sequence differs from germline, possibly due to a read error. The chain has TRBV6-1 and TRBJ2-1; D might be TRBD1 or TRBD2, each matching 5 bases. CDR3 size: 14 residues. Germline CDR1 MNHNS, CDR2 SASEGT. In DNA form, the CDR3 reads TGTGCCATCAGTGGAGGACAAACCTACAATGAGCAGTTCTTC. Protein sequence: CAISGGQTYNEQFF.

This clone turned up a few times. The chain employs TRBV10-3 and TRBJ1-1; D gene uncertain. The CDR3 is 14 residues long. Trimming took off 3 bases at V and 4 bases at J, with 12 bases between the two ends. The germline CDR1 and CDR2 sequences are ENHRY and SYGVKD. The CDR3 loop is CAISEGYRSTEAFF. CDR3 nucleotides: TGTGCCATCAGTGAAGGTTATCGAAGCACTGAAGCTTTCTTT.

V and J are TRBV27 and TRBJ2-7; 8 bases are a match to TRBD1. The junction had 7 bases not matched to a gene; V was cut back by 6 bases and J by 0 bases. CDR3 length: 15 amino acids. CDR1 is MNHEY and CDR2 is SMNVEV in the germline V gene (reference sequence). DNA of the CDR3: TGTGCCAGCAGCTTCCTTGGACAGGGCTCCTACGAGCAGTACTTC. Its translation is CASSFLGQGSYEQYF.

The DNA of the CDR3 is TGTGCCTTGCTGACAGGGAGGGCCGGGGAGCAGTTCTTC. Its translation is CALLTGRAGEQFF. The rearrangement uses TRBV30 and TRBJ2-1; possibly TRBD1 or TRBD2 for D (7 bases each). The V end was cut by 7 bases, the J end by 10 bases, with 20 bases between. This CDR3 region has 13 residues. Germline CDR1 GTSNPN, CDR2 SVGIG (reference sequence). The whole variable domain, filled in from reference TRBV30 and TRBJ2-1, reads SQTIHQWPATLVQPVGSPLSLECTVEGTSNPNLYWYRQAAGRGLQLLFYSVGIGQISSEVPQNLSASRPQDRQFILSSKKLLLSDSGFYLCALLTGRAGEQFFGPGTRLTVL.

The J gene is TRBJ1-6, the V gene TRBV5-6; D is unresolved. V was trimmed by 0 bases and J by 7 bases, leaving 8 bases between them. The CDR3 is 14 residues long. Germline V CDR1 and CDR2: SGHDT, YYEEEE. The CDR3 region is CASSLGGTNSPLHF. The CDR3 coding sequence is TGTGCCAGCAGCTTGGGTGGCACGAATTCACCCCTCCACTTT.

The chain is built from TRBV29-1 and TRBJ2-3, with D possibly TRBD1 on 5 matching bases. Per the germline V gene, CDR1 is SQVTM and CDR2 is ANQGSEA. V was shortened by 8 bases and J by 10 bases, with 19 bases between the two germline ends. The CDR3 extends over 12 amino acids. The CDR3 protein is CSLLTGQPAQYF. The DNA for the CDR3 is TGCAGCCTGCTAACAGGCCAGCCCGCGCAGTATTTT.

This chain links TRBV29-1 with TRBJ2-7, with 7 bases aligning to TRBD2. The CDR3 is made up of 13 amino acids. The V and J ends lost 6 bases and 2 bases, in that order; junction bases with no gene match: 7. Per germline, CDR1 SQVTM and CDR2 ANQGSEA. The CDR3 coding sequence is TGCAGCGTCCGGGAGGCCGACACCTACGAGCAGTACTTC. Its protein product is CSVREADTYEQYF.

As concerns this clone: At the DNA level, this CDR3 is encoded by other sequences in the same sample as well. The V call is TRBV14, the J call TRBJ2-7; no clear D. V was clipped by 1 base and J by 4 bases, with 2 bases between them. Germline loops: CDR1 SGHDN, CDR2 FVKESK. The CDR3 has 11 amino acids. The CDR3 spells CASSQAYEQYF. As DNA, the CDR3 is TGTGCCAGCAGCCAAGCATACGAGCAGTACTTC.

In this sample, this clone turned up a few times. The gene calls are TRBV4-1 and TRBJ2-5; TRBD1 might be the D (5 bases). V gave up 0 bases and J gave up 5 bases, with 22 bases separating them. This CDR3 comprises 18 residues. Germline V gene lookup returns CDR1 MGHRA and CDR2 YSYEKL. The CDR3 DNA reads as TGCGCCAGCAGCCAAGATAGGGTGGCAGGGAATACGGGCGAGACCCAGTACTTC. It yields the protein CASSQDRVAGNTGETQYF.

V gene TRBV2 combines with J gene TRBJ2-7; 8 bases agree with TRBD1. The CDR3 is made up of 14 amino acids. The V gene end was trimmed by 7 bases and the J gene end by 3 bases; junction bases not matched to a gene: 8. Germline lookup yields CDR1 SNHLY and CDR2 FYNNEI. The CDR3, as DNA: TGTGCCAGCACCCAGGACAGGGTCGGCTACGAGCAGTACTTC. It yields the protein CASTQDRVGYEQYF.

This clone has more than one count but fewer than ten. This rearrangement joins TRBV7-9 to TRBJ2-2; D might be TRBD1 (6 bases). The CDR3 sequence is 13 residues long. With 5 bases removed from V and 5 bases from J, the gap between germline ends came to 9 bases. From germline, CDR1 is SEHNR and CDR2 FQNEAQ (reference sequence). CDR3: CASSLTGTGELFF. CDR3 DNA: TGTGCCAGCAGCCTTACAGGGACCGGGGAGCTGTTTTTT.

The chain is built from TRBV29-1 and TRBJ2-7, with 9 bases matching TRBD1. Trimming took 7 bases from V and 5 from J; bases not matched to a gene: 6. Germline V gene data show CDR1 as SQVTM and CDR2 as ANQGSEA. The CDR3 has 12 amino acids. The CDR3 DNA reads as TGCAGCGCCGAGGACAGGGGCGACGAGCAGTACTTC. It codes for CSAEDRGDEQYF.

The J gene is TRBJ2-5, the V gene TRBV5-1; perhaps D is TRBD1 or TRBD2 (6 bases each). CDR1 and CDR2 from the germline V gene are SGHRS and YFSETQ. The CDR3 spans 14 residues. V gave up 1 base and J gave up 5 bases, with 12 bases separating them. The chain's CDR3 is CASSLRGAGETQYF. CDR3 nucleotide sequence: TGCGCCAGCAGCTTGAGGGGGGCCGGGGAGACCCAGTACTTC.

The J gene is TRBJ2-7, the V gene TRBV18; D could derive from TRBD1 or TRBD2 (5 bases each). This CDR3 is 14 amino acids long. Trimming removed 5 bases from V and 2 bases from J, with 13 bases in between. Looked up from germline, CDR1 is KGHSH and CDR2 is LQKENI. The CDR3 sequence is CASSDRDRAYEQYF. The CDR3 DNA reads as TGTGCCAGCTCAGACCGGGACCGAGCCTACGAGCAGTACTTC.

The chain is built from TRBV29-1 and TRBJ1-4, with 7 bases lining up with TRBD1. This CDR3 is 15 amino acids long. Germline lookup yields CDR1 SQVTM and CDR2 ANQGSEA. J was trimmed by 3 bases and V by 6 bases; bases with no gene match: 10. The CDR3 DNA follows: TGCAGCGTCCGGGACAGATTCCCATCTAATGAAAAACTGTTTTTT. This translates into CSVRDRFPSNEKLFF. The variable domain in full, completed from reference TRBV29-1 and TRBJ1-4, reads SAVISQKPSRDICQRGTSLTIQCQVDSQVTMMFWYRQQPGQSLTLIATANQGSEATYESGFVIDKFPISRPNLTFSTLTVSNMSPEDSSIYLCSVRDRFPSNEKLFFGSGTQLSVL.

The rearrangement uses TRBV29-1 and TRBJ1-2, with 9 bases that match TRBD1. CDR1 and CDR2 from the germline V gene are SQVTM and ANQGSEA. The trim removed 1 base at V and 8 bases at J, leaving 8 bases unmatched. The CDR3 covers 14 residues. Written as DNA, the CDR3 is TGCAGCGTTGAAGGCCTAACAGGGGGCGACGGCTACACCTTC. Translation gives CSVEGLTGGDGYTF.

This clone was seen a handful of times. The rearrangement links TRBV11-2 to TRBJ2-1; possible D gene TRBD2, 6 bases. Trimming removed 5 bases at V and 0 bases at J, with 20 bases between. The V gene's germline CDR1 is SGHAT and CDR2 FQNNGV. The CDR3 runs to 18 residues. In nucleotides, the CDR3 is TGTGCCAGCAGCACTAATAGACCCGGGACTTTCTCCTACAATGAGCAGTTCTTC. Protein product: CASSTNRPGTFSYNEQFF.

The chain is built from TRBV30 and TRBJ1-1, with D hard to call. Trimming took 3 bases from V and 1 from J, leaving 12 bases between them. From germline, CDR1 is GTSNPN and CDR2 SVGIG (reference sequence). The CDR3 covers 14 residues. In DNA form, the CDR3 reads TGTGCCTGGAGACTAGAGGTTTCGAACACTGAAGCTTTCTTT. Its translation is CAWRLEVSNTEAFF.

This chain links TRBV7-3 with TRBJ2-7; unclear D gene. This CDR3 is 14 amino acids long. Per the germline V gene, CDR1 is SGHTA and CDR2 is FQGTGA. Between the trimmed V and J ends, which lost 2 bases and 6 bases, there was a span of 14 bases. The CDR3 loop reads CASSLEYFEPEQYF. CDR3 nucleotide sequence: TGTGCCAGCAGCTTAGAGTACTTCGAGCCCGAGCAGTACTTC.